Here is one TCR beta chain with its context. As processed by the authors: Reference gene primer amplification gave estimated nucleated cell counts. The protocol was immunoSEQ multiplex PCR, while the TCRdb copy is restricted to in-frame clones and leaves out a portion. The V and J calls and clone size come from that table; D and trimming were worked out from the DNA. Found here are more than 10,000 clones, over 90% of them singletons; the top ten hold about 28%. The record originates from a study of blood T cell repertoires in COVID-19. Looking at the study overall: Samples taken during acute and convalescent COVID-19 were collected in the United States, Italy and Spain. T cells, B-cell-depleted T cells, or PBMCs supplied cDNA or gDNA.

Sequencing was performed on peripheral blood. The clonotype was recovered from an older woman with active COVID-19.

The CDR3 region is CATSRDFGASTTDTQYF. The CDR3 region has the DNA TGTGCCACCAGCAGAGATTTTGGGGCTTCAACCACAGATACGCAGTATTTT. The rearrangement uses TRBV15 and TRBJ2-3; D may be TRBD1 (5 bases). The V end lost 0 bases, the J end lost 2 bases, and 15 bases lay between the germline ends. CDR1 is LNHNV, CDR2 YYDKDF, per germline (reference sequence). The CDR3 consists of 17 residues.